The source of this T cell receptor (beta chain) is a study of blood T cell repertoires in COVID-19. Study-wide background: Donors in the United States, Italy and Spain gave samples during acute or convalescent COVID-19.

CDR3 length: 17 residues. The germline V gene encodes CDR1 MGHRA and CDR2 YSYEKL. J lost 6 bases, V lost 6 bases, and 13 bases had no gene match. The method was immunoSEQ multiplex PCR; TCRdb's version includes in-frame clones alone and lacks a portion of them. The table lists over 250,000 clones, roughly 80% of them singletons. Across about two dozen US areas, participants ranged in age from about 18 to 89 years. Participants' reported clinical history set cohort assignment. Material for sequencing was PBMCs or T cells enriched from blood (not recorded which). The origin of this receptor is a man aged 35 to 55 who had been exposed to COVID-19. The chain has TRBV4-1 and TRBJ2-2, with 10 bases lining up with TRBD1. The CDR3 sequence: CASRRTPGQGMAGELFF. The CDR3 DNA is TGCGCCAGCAGACGGACTCCGGGACAGGGGATGGCCGGGGAGCTGTTTTTT.